One and the same sample provided the 17 T cell receptor beta chains below, sequenced in a study of PD-L1 blockade in urothelial cancer. This sample's time point: pretreatment peripheral blood. Produced via immunoSEQ multiplex PCR; TCRdb's table is partial and in-frame only. There are about 45,000 clones in the sample; approximately 90% occur only once, and approximately 25% lies in the top ten. Sequences were derived from PBMCs, sampled around atezolizumab (anti-PD-L1) treatment. The receptor source for this set is a donor aged 40 or older with urothelial cancer.

This rearrangement joins TRBV4-2 to TRBJ2-3, with D possibly matching TRBD1 (5 bases). The CDR3 length is 13 residues. Germline values: CDR1 LGHNA, CDR2 YNFKEQ. The germline V and J ends were trimmed by 0 bases and 5 bases, with 6 bases remaining between them. The CDR3 loop is CASSQEDRDTQYF. The CDR3 DNA follows: TGTGCCAGCAGCCAAGAAGACAGAGATACGCAGTATTTT.

This sequence joins TRBV4-3 and TRBJ2-7; 9 bases agree with TRBD1. The CDR3 is 15 residues long. CDR1 is LGHNA, CDR2 YSLEER, per germline. With V trimmed by 3 bases and J by 4 bases, 7 bases remained unmatched. This CDR3 is CASSQTQGAVYEQYF. CDR3 nucleotides: TGCGCCAGCAGCCAGACACAGGGGGCGGTTTACGAGCAGTACTTC.

On this clone: Relative to the germline gene, one junction end is altered; a read error may explain this. The chain joins TRBV19 to TRBJ1-3, with no clear D. The CDR3 spans 15 residues. CDR1 LNHDA and CDR2 SQIVND come from the germline V gene (reference sequence). The CDR3 here is CASRRLSNAGNTIYF. In DNA, the CDR3 is TGTGCCAGCCGGAGGTTATCCAATGCCGGAAACACCATATACTTT.

The rearrangement uses TRBV7-8 and TRBJ2-7; possibly TRBD1 for D (5 bases). CDR3 size: 13 residues. Germline CDR1 SGHVS, CDR2 FQNEAQ. Trimming removed 0 bases at V and 9 bases at J, with 12 bases between. The CDR3 is CASSLAEQTAQYF. The DNA of the CDR3 is TGTGCCAGCAGCTTAGCGGAACAGACAGCGCAGTACTTC.

The gene calls are TRBV29-1 and TRBJ1-2; possible D gene TRBD1, 5 bases. The germline gives CDR1 SQVTM, CDR2 ANQGSEA. Trimming stripped 4 bases from V and 3 bases from J, with 15 bases between. CDR3 size: 14 residues. DNA for the CDR3: TGCAGCGTTGTTCCCGTCGGGGGTGACTATGGCTACACCTTC. Encoded protein: CSVVPVGGDYGYTF.

This chain joins TRBV6-5 and TRBJ2-7, with 11 bases that match TRBD2. This CDR3 region has 15 residues. Germline V lookup: CDR1 MNHEY, CDR2 SVGAGI. The V gene end was trimmed by 7 bases and the J gene end by 2 bases; junction bases not matched to a gene: 7. The CDR3: CASKLLAGETYEQYF. The CDR3 region has the DNA TGTGCCAGCAAACTACTAGCGGGAGAGACCTACGAGCAGTACTTC.

This clone was counted a single time. The chain links TRBV5-8 to TRBJ1-5, with 8 bases matching TRBD1. This CDR3 has 15 amino acids. CDR1 SGHTS and CDR2 YDEGEE come from the germline V gene. Losses at the gene ends were 0 bases for V and 7 bases for J; bases not matched to a gene: 6. The CDR3 protein is CASSLGTGLGQPQHF. The DNA of the CDR3 is TGTGCCAGCAGCTTGGGGACAGGGTTGGGACAGCCCCAGCATTTT.

The CDR3 region has the DNA TGTGCCAGCAGCCCTTCCAGGCACCCCACAGATACGCAGTATTTT. It yields the protein CASSPSRHPTDTQYF. V usage is TRBV7-3 and J usage is TRBJ2-3, with D unclear. Between the trimmed V and J ends, which lost 5 bases and 2 bases, there was a span of 14 bases. The CDR3 runs 15 residues. Germline loops: CDR1 SGHTA, CDR2 FQGTGA.

J is TRBJ2-3 and V is TRBV6-6; 8 nucleotides line up with TRBD2. The CDR3 covers 16 residues. Looked up from germline, CDR1 is MNHNY and CDR2 is SVGAGI (reference sequence). With V trimmed by 8 bases and J by 9 bases, 19 bases remained unmatched. CDR3 DNA sequence: TGTGCCAGCTGCCCCCCCCGGGAGGGCCCCCCGGGGACGCAGTATTTT. Amino acids: CASCPPREGPPGTQYF.

V usage is TRBV11-2 and J usage is TRBJ2-7; 9 bases are shared with TRBD2. J gave up 2 bases and V 5 bases, and 4 bases lay outside the gene matches. This CDR3 has 14 amino acids. Per germline, CDR1 SGHAT and CDR2 FQNNGV. Written as DNA, the CDR3 is TGTGCCAGCAGCCTAGCGGGAACCGCCTACGAGCAGTACTTC. This codes for CASSLAGTAYEQYF.

V usage is TRBV5-4 and J usage is TRBJ2-7; D possibly corresponds to TRBD2 (5 bases). The CDR3 is 15 amino acids. Germline CDR1 reads SGHNT; CDR2 reads YYREEE (reference sequence). The V gene lost 4 bases and the J gene lost 2 bases, with 16 bases spanning the gap. The CDR3 DNA reads TGTGCCAGCAGCGCCGGAGGTATACGAGCCTACGAGCAGTACTTC. This sequence encodes CASSAGGIRAYEQYF.

The chain joins TRBV18 to TRBJ2-7, with D perhaps TRBD2 (5 bases). The V gene lost 0 bases and the J gene lost 4 bases, with 13 bases spanning the gap. CDR3 size: 15 residues. Germline V gene lookup returns CDR1 KGHSH and CDR2 LQKENI. This CDR3 reads CASSPPARRGYEQYF. The CDR3 DNA is TGTGCCAGCTCACCACCGGCCAGGAGAGGGTACGAGCAGTACTTC.

This chain connects TRBV18 to TRBJ1-4; no clear D. The CDR3 sequence is 15 residues long. The ends were cut back, 8 bases at V and 0 bases at J, with 13 bases in the middle. The germline V gene has CDR1 KGHSH and CDR2 LQKENI. The CDR3 spells CASATPPATNEKLFF. CDR3 DNA sequence: TGTGCCAGCGCGACACCTCCTGCAACTAATGAAAAACTGTTTTTT.

V usage is TRBV28 and J usage is TRBJ2-3; 10 bases agree with TRBD2. Germline trimming cut 6 bases from V and 1 base from J; bases unmatched to any gene: 4. This CDR3 is built from 15 residues. The germline gives CDR1 MDHEN, CDR2 SYDVKM. CDR3 amino acids: CASSPGTSGTDTQYF. The CDR3 coding sequence is TGTGCCAGCAGCCCAGGGACTAGCGGCACAGATACGCAGTATTTT.

The rearrangement uses TRBV30 and TRBJ2-5; 7 nucleotides align to TRBD1. CDR1 is GTSNPN, CDR2 SVGIG, per germline (reference sequence). The CDR3 contains 13 residues. Trimming cost V 1 base and J 3 bases; bases outside gene matches: 2. The CDR3 DNA sequence: TGTGCCTGGAGTGCGACAGGGAAAGAGACCCAGTACTTC. Protein: CAWSATGKETQYF.

The table lists this clone with a count of one. The V and J genes are TRBV4-2 and TRBJ2-2, with 7 positions matching TRBD2. Germline V lookup: CDR1 LGHNA, CDR2 YNFKEQ. V shed 3 bases, J shed 5 bases, and the junction held 3 bases outside the gene matches. The CDR3 length is 14 residues. The CDR3 sequence is CASSQDSGTGELFF. In DNA, the CDR3 is TGTGCCAGCAGCCAGGATAGCGGGACCGGGGAGCTGTTTTTT.

Note on this clone: The identical CDR3 is also encoded by other nucleotide sequences in the sample. The chain has TRBV18 and TRBJ2-7, with 11 bases lining up with TRBD1. V lost 2 bases, J lost 3 bases, and 0 bases stayed unmatched. The CDR3 length is 14 residues. Germline CDR1 KGHSH, CDR2 LQKENI. The CDR3, as DNA: TGTGCCAGCTCACCAGGGACAGGGGGCTACGAGCAGTACTTC. It codes for CASSPGTGGYEQYF. Complete variable domain (other parts from reference TRBV18 and TRBJ2-7): NAGVMQNPRHLVRRRGQEARLRCSPMKGHSHVYWYRQLPEEGLKFMVYLQKENIIDESGMPKERFSAEFPKEGPSILRIQQVVRGDSAAYFCASSPGTGGYEQYFGPGTRLTVT.